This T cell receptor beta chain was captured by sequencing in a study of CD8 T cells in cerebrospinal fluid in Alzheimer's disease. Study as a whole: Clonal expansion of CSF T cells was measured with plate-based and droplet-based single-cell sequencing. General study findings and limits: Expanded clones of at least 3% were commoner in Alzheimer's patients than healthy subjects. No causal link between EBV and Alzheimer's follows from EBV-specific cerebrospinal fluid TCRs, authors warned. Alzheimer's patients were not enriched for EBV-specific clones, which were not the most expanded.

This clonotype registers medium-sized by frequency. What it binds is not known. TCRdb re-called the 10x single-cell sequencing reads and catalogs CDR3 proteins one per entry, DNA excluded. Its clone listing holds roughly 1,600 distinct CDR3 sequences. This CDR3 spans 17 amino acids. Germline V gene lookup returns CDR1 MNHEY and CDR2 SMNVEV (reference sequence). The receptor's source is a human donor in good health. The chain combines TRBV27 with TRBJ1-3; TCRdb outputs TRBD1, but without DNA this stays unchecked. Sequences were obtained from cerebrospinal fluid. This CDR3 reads CASSLSNGGLPGNTIYF.